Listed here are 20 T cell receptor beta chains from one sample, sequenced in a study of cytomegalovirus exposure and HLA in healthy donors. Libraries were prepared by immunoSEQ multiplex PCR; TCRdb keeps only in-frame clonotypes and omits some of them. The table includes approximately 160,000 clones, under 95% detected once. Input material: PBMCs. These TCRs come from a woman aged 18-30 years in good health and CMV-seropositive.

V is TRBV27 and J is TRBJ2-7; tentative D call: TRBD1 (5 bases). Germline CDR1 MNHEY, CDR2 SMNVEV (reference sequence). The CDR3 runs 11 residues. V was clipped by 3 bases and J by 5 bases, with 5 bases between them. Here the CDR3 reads CASSFRDEQYF. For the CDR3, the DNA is TGTGCCAGCAGTTTCAGGGACGAGCAGTACTTC.

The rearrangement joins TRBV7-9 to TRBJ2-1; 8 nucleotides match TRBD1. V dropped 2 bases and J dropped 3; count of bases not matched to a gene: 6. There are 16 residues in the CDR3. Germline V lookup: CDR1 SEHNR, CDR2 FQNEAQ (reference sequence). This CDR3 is CASSLILTGVYNEQFF. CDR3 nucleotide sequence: TGTGCCAGCAGCTTAATACTGACAGGGGTCTACAATGAGCAGTTCTTC. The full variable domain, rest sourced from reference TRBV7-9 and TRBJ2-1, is DTGVSQNPRHKITKRGQNVTFRCDPISEHNRLYWYRQTLGQGPEFLTYFQNEAQLEKSRLLSDRFSAERPKGSFSTLEIQRTEQGDSAMYLCASSLILTGVYNEQFFGPGTRLTVL.

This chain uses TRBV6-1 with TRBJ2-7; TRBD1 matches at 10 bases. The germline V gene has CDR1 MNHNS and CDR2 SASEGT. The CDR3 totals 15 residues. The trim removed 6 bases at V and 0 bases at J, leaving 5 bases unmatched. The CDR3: CASRAGQGVSYEQYF. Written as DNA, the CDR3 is TGTGCCAGCAGGGCCGGACAGGGGGTCTCCTACGAGCAGTACTTC.

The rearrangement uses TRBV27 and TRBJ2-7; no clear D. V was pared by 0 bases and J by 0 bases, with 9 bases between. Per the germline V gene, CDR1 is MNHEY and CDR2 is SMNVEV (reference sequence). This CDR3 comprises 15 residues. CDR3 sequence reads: CASSLSVTGSYEQYF. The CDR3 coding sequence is TGTGCCAGCAGTTTATCCGTTACTGGCTCCTACGAGCAGTACTTC.

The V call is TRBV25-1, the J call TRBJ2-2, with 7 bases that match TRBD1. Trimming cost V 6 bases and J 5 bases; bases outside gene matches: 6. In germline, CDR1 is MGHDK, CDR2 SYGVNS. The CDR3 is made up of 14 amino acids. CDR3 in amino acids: CASSATGMTGELFF. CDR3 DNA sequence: TGTGCCAGCAGCGCGACAGGGATGACCGGGGAGCTGTTTTTT.

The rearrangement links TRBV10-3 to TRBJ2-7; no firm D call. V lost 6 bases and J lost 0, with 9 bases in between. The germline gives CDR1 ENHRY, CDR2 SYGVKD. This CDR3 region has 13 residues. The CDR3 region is CAISTIDSYEQYF. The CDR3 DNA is TGTGCCATCAGCACGATAGACTCCTACGAGCAGTACTTC.

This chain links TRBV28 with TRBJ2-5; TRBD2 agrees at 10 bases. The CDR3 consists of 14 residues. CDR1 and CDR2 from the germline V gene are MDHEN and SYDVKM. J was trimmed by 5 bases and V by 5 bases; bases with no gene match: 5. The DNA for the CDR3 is TGTGCCAGCAGTCGCTCAGCGGGAGGGGAGACCCAGTACTTC. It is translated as CASSRSAGGETQYF.

The CDR3 here is CASSFQTANTEAFF. The CDR3 DNA is TGTGCCAGCAGCTTCCAGACAGCGAACACTGAAGCTTTCTTT. This chain connects TRBV11-2 to TRBJ1-1, with D perhaps TRBD1 (5 bases). V was clipped by 3 bases and J by 1 base, with 9 bases between them. Germline assignment: CDR1 SGHAT and CDR2 FQNNGV. CDR3 length equals 14 residues.

The chain's CDR3 is CASGTPGLAAGELFF. In DNA form, the CDR3 reads TGTGCCAGCGGGACTCCGGGACTAGCGGCGGGGGAGCTGTTTTTT. The V call is TRBV11-2, the J call TRBJ2-2; 11 bases agree with TRBD2. The V and J ends lost 8 bases and 8 bases, in that order; junction bases with no gene match: 10. This CDR3 comprises 15 residues. Germline CDR1 and CDR2: SGHAT and FQNNGV.

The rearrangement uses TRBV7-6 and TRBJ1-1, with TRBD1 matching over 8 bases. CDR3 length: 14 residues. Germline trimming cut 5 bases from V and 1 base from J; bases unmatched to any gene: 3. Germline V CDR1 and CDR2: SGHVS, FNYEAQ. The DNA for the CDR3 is TGTGCCAGCAGCATGACAGGGGCGAACACTGAAGCTTTCTTT. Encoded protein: CASSMTGANTEAFF.

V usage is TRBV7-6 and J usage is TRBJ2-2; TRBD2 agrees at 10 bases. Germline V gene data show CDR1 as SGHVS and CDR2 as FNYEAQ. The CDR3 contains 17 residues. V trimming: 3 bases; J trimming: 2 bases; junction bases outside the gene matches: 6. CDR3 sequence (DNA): TGTGCCAGCAGCTTGTTAGCGGGGGGATCAAACACCGGGGAGCTGTTTTTT. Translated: CASSLLAGGSNTGELFF.

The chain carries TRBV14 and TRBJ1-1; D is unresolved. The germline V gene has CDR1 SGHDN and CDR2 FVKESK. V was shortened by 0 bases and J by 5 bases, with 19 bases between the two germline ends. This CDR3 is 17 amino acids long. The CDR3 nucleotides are TGTGCCAGCAGCCAAGAAAAATTGTCGAGGGTTCGGACTGAAGCTTTCTTT. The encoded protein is CASSQEKLSRVRTEAFF. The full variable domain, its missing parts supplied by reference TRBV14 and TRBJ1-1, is EAGVTQFPSHSVIEKGQTVTLRCDPISGHDNLYWYRRVMGKEIKFLLHFVKESKQDESGMPNNRFLAERTGGTYSTLKVQPAELEDSGVYFCASSQEKLSRVRTEAFFGQGTRLTVV.

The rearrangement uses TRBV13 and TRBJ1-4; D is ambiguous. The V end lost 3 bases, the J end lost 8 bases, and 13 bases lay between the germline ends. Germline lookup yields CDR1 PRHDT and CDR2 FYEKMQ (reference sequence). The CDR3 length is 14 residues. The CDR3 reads CASSFGGFGEKLFF. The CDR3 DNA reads TGTGCCAGCAGCTTTGGAGGGTTTGGCGAAAAACTGTTTTTT.

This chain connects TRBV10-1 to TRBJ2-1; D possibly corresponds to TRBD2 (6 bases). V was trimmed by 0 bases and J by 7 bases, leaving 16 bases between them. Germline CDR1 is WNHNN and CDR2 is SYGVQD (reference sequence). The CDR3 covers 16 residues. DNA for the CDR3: TGCGCCAGCAGTGAGTCGTGGGAGGAAGGGAGGAATGAGCAGTTCTTC. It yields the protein CASSESWEEGRNEQFF.

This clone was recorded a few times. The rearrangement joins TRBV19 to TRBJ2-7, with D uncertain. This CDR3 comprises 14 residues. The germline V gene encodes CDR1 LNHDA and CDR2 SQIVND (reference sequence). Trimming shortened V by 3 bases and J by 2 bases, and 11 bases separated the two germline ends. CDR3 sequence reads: CASSIGWRPYEQYF. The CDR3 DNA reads TGTGCCAGTAGTATTGGCTGGAGACCCTACGAGCAGTACTTC.

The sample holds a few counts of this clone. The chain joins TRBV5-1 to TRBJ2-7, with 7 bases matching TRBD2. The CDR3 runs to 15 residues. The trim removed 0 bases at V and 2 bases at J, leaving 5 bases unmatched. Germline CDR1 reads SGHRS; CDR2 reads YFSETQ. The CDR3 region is CASSLAVAGPYEQYF. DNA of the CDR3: TGCGCCAGCAGCTTGGCCGTAGCGGGCCCCTACGAGCAGTACTTC.

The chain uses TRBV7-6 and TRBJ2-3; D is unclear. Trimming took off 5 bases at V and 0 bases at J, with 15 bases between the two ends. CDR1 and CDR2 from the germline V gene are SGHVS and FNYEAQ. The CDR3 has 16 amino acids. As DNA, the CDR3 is TGTGCCAGCAGCCATCCTAACCTCGCTAGCACAGATACGCAGTATTTT. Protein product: CASSHPNLASTDTQYF. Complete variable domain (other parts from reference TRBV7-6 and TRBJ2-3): GAGVSQSPRYKVTKRGQDVALRCDPISGHVSLYWYRQALGQGPEFLTYFNYEAQQDKSGLPNDRFSAERPEGSISTLTIQRTEQRDSAMYRCASSHPNLASTDTQYFGPGTRLTVL.

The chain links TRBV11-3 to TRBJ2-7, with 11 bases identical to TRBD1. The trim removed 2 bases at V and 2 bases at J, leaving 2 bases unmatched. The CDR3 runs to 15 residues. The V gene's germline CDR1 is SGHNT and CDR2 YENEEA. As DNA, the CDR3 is TGTGCCAGCAGCTTAAGGACAGGGGGCCCCTACGAGCAGTACTTC. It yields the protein CASSLRTGGPYEQYF.

CDR3 loop: CASSPGGRVSSYEQYF. CDR3 sequence (DNA): TGTGCCAGCTCACCAGGGGGCAGGGTGAGTTCCTACGAGCAGTACTTC. The chain has TRBV18 and TRBJ2-7; TRBD1 is a possible D gene (6 bases). The germline V gene encodes CDR1 KGHSH and CDR2 LQKENI. CDR3 length: 16 residues. V was shortened by 2 bases and J by 1 base, with 15 bases between the two germline ends. Looking up the rest from reference TRBV18 and TRBJ2-7 gives the full variable domain: NAGVMQNPRHLVRRRGQEARLRCSPMKGHSHVYWYRQLPEEGLKFMVYLQKENIIDESGMPKERFSAEFPKEGPSILRIQQVVRGDSAAYFCASSPGGRVSSYEQYFGPGTRLTVT.

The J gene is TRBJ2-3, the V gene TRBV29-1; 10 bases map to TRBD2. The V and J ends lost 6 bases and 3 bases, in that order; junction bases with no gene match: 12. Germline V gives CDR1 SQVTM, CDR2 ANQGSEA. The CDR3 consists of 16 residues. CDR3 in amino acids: CSVPRASGRFTDTQYF. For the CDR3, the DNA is TGCAGCGTCCCCCGGGCTAGCGGGAGATTTACAGATACGCAGTATTTT.